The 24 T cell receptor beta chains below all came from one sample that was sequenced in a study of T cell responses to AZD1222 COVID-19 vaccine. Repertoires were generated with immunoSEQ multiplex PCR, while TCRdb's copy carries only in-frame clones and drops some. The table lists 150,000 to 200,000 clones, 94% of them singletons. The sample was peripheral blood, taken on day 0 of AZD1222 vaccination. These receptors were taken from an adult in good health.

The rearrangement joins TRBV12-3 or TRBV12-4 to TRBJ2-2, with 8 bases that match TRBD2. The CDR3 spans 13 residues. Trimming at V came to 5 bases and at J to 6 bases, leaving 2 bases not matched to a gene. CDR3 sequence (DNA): TGTGCCAGCAGTCGGACTAGCCCCGGGGAGCTGTTTTTT. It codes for CASSRTSPGELFF.

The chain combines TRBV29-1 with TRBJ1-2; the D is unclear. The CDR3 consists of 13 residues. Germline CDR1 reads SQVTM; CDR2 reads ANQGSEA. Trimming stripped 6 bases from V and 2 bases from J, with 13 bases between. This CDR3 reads CSVAGASNYGYTF. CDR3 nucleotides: TGCAGCGTGGCTGGAGCGTCAAACTATGGCTACACCTTC. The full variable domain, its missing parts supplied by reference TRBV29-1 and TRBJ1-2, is SAVISQKPSRDICQRGTSLTIQCQVDSQVTMMFWYRQQPGQSLTLIATANQGSEATYESGFVIDKFPISRPNLTFSTLTVSNMSPEDSSIYLCSVAGASNYGYTFGSGTRLTVV.

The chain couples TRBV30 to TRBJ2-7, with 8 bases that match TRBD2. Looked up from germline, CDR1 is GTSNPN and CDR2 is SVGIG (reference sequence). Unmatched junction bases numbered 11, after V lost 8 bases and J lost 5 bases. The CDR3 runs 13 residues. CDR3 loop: CAQGSGRGDEQYF. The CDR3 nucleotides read TGTGCCCAGGGAAGCGGGAGAGGGGACGAGCAGTACTTC.

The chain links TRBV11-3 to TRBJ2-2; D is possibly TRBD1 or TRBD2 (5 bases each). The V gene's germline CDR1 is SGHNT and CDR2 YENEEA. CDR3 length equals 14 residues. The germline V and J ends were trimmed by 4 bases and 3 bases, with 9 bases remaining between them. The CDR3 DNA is TGTGCCAGCAGCTCTCGGGGCTACACCGGGGAGCTGTTTTTT. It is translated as CASSSRGYTGELFF.

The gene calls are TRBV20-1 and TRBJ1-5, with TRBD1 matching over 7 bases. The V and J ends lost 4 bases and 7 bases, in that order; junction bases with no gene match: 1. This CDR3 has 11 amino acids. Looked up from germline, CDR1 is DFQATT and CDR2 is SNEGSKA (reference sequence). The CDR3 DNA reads TGCAGTGCTATGGACAGGCAGCCCCAGCATTTT. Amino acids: CSAMDRQPQHF.

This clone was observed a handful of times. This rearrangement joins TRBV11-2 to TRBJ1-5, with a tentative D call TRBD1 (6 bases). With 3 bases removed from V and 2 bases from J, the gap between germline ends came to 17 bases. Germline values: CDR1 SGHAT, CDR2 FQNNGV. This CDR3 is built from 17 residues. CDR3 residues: CASSLFSGALGNQPQHF. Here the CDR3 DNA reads TGTGCCAGCAGCTTGTTTTCAGGGGCTCTTGGCAATCAGCCCCAGCATTTT.

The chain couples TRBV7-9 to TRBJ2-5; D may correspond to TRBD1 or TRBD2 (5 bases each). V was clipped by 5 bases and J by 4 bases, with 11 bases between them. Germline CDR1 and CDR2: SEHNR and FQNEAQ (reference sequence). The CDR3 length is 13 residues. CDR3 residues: CASSTGTPETQYF. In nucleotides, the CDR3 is TGTGCCAGCAGCACCGGGACCCCAGAGACCCAGTACTTC.

The CDR3 loop is CASSQDIRASGNTIYF. The CDR3 coding sequence is TGCGCCAGCAGCCAAGACATCAGGGCCTCTGGAAACACCATATATTTT. This chain uses TRBV4-1 with TRBJ1-3; maybe TRBD1 (5 bases). CDR3 length equals 16 residues. Germline CDR1 MGHRA, CDR2 YSYEKL. Trimming shortened V by 0 bases and J by 0 bases, and 9 bases separated the two germline ends.

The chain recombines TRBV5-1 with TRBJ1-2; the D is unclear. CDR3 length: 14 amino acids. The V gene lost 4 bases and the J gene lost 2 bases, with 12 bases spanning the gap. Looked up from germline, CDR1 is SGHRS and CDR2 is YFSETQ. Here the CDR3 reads CASSAPGPNYGYTF. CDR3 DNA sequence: TGCGCCAGCAGCGCCCCCGGGCCCAACTATGGCTACACCTTC.

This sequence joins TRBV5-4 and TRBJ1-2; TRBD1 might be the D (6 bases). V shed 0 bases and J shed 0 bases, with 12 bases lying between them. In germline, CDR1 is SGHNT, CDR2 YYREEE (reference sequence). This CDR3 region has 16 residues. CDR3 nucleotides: TGTGCCAGCAGCTTGGCCGGAAGGGGGGCTAACTATGGCTACACCTTC. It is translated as CASSLAGRGANYGYTF.

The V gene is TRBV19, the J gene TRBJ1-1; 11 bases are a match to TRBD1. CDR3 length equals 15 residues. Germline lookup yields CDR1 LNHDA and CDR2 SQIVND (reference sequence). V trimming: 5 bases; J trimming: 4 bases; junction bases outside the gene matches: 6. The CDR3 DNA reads TGTGCCAGTAGTGCCCGGGACAGGGGGGGCACTGAAGCTTTCTTT. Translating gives CASSARDRGGTEAFF. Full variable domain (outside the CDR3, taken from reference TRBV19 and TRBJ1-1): DGGITQSPKYLFRKEGQNVTLSCEQNLNHDAMYWYRQDPGQGLRLIYYSQIVNDFQKGDIAEGYSVSREKKESFPLTVTSAQKNPTAFYLCASSARDRGGTEAFFGQGTRLTVV.

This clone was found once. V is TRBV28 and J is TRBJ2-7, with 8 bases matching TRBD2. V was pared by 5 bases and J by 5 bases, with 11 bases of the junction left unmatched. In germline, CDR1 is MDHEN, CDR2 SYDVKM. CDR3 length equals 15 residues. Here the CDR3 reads CASSATSGVFHEQYF. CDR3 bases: TGTGCCAGCAGTGCCACTAGCGGAGTGTTTCACGAGCAGTACTTC.

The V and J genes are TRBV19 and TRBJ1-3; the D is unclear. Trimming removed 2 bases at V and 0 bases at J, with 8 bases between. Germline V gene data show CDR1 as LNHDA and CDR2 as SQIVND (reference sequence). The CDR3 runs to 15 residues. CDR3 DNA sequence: TGTGCCAGTAGTATACGAGAGGCCTCTGGAAACACCATATATTTT. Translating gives CASSIREASGNTIYF. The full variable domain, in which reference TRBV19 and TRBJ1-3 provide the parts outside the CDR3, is DGGITQSPKYLFRKEGQNVTLSCEQNLNHDAMYWYRQDPGQGLRLIYYSQIVNDFQKGDIAEGYSVSREKKESFPLTVTSAQKNPTAFYLCASSIREASGNTIYFGEGSWLTVV.

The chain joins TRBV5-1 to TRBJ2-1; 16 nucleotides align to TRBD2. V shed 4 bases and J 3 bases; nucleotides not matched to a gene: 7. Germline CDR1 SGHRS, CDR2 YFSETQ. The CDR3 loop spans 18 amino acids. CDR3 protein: CASSPGTSGRAGYNEQFF. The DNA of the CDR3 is TGCGCCAGCAGCCCTGGGACTAGCGGGAGGGCCGGCTACAATGAGCAGTTCTTC.

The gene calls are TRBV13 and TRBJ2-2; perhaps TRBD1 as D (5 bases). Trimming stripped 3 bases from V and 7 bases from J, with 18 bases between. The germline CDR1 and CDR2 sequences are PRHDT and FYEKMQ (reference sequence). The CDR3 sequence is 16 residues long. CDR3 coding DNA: TGTGCCAGCAGCTTGCGCACTCCACAGGTTATCGGGGAGCTGTTTTTT. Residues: CASSLRTPQVIGELFF.

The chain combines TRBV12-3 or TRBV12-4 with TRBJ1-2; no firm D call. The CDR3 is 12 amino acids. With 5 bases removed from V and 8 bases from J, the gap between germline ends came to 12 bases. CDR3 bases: TGTGCCAGCAGTCCTCGCGTGAGCGGCTACACCTTC. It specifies CASSPRVSGYTF.

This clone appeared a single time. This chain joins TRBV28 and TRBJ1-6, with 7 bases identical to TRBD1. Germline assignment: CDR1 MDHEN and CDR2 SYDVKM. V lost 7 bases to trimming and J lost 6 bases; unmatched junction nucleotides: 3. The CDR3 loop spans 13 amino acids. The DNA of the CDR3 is TGTGCCAGCAAGGCAGGGGGTAATTCACCCCTCCACTTT. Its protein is CASKAGGNSPLHF.

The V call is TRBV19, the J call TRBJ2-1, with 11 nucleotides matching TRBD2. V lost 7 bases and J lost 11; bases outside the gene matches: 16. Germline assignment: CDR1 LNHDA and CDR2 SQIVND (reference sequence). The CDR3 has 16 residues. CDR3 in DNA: TGTGCCAGTAACCCTGCCCTAGCGGGAGGACGCGGTCAGCAGTTCTTC. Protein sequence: CASNPALAGGRGQQFF.

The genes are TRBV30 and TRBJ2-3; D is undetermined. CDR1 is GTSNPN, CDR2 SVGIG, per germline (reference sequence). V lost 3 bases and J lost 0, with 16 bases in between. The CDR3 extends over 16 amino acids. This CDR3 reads CAWSPPFGSSTDTQYF. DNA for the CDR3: TGTGCCTGGAGCCCTCCCTTCGGTTCTAGCACAGATACGCAGTATTTT.

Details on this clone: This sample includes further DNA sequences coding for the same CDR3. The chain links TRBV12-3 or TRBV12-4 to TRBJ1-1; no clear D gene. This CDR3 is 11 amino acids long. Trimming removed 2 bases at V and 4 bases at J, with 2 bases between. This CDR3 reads CASSLRTEAFF. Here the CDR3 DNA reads TGTGCCAGCAGTTTACGCACTGAAGCTTTCTTT.

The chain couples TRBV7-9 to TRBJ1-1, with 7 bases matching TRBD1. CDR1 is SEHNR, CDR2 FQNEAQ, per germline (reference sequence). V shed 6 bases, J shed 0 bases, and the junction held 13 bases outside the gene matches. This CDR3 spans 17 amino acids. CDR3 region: CASRRDSGVRVNTEAFF. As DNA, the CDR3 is TGTGCCAGCAGGCGGGACAGCGGAGTAAGGGTGAACACTGAAGCTTTCTTT.

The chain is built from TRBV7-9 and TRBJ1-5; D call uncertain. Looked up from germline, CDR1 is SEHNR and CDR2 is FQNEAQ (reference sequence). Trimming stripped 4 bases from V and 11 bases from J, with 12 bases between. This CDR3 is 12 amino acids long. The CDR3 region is CASSSNEETQHF. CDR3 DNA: TGTGCCAGCAGCTCAAATGAGGAGACCCAGCATTTT.

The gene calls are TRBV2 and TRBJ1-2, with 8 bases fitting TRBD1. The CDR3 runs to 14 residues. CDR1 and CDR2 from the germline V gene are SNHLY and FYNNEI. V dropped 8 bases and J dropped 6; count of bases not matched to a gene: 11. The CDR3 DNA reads TGTGCCAGCGGGGCGTCAGGGGGCGGCAATGGCTACACCTTC. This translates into CASGASGGGNGYTF.

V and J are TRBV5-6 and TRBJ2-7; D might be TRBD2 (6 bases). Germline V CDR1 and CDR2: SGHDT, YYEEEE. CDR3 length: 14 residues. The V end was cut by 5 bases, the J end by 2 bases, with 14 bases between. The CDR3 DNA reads TGTGCCAGCAGTATGGGGAGGAGGACCTACGAGCAGTACTTC. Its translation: CASSMGRRTYEQYF.